This TCR beta chain was captured in a study of blood T cell repertoires in COVID-19. Across the whole study: Sites in the United States, Italy and Spain provided acute and convalescent COVID-19 samples. PBMCs, B-cell-depleted T cells, or T cells provided the cDNA or gDNA that made up the material.

Original processing notes: Reference gene primer amplification in the assay estimated nucleated cell counts. Data came from immunoSEQ multiplex PCR; TCRdb stores just in-frame clones and leaves some out. The V and J calls and clone size were taken over from that table, and D and trimming were inferred from the DNA. The table has 290,000 or so clones, about 87% seen once. CDR1 and CDR2 from the germline V gene are LNHDA and SQIVND (reference sequence). This CDR3 spans 14 amino acids. V lost 8 bases and J 5 bases, leaving 15 bases between the germline ends. The sequenced material came from peripheral blood. The chain links TRBV19 to TRBJ1-4, with D perhaps matching TRBD1 (5 bases). This clonotype was sampled from a man aged 65-85 years with acute or convalescent COVID-19. The CDR3 DNA is TGTGCCAGTGCCCTGGGGACTTCGAATGAAAAACTGTTTTTT. Translated, it gives CASALGTSNEKLFF.